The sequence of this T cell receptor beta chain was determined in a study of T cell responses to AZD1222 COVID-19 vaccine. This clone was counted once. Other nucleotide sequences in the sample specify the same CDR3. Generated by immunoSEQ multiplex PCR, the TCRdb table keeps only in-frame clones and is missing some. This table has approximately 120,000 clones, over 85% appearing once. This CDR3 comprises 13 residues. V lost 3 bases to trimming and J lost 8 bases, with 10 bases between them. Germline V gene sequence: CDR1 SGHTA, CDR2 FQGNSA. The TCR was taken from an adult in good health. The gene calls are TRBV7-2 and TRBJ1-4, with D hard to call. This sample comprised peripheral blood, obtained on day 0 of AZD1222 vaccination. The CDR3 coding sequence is TGTGCCAGCAGCTTGCGGGTCGAAGAAAAACTGTTTTTT. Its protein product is CASSLRVEEKLFF.